This TCR beta chain was sequenced for a study of identical twins. Looked up from germline, CDR1 is SNHLY and CDR2 is FYNNEI. CDR3 size: 17 residues. After removal of 2 bases from V and 1 base from J, the junction contained 10 bases not matched to a gene. Study results and caveats: The abundant beta clonotypes from cord blood had fewer insertions, and memory repertoires had none of this.

In the case of this clonotype: Its cognate antigen is unknown.

MiXCR, applied by TCRdb to the 5' RACE reads, yields one record per CDR3 protein. Of 250,000 to 350,000 distinct CDR3 sequences in the sample, around 8.8% are singletons; the top ten hold approximately 2.1%. Healthy Caucasians supplied all donations. These same records also appear under a second study, on yellow fever vaccine responses in identical twins. That source reports: Twins' vaccine T cell responses reportedly seemed partly convergent and partly personalized.

The clonotype comes from a woman younger than 30 in good health. Sequenced sample: memory (CD45RO+) T cells sorted from blood. This rearrangement joins TRBV2 to TRBJ1-1, with 7 bases aligning to TRBD1. CDR3 amino acids: CASSERRQGSGNTEAFF. The CDR3 DNA sequence: TGTGCCAGCAGTGAACGGAGACAGGGCAGTGGGAACACTGAAGCTTTCTTT.